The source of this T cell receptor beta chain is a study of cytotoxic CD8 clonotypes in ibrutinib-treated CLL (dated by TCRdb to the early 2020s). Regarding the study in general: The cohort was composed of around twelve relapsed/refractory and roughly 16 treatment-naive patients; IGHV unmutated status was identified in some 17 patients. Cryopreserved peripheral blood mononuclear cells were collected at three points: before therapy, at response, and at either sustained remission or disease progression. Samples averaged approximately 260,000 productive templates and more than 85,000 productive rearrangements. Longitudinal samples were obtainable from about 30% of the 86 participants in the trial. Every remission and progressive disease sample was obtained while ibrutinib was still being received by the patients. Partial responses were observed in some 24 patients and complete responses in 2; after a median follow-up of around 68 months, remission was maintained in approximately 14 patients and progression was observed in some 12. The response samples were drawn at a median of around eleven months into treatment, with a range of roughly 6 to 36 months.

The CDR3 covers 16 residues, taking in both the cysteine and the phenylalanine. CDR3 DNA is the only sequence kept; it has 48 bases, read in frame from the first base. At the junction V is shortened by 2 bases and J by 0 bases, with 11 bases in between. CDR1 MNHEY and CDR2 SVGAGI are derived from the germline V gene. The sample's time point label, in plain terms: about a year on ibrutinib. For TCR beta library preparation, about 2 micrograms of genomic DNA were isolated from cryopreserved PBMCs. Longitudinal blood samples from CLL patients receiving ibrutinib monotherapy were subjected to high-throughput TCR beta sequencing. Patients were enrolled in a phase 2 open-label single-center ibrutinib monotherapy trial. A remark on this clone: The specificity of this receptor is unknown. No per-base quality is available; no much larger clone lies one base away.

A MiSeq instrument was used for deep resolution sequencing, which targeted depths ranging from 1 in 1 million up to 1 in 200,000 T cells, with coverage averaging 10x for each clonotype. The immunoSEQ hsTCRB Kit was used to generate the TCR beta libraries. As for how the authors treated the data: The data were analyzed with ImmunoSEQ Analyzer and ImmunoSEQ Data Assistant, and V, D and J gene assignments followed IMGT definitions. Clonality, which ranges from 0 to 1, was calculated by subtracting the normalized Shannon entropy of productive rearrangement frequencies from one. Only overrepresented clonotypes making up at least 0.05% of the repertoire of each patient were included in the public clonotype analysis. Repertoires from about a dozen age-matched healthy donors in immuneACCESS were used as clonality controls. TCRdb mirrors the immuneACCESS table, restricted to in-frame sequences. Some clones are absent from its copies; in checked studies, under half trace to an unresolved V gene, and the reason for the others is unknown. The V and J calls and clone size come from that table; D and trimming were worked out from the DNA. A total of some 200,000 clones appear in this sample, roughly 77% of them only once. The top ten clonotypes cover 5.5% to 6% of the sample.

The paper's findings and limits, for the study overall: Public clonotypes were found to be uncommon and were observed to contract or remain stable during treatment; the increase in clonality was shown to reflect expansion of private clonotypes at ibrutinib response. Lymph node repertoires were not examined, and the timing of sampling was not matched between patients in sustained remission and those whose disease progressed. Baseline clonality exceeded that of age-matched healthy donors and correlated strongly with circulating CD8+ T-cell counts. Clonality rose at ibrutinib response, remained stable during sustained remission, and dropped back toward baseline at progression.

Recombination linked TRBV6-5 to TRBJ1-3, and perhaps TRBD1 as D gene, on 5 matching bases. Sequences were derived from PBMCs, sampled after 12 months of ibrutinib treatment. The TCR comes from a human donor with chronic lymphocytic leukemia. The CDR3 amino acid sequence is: CASSYRGLSSGNTIYF. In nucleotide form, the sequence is TGTGCCAGCAGTTACCGGGGGTTGAGCTCTGGAAACACCATATATTTT.